This TCR beta chain came from a study of response to subunit inactivated influenza vaccine (dated by TCRdb to about 2018). For the wider study: To follow how T cells responded to a trivalent subunit inactivated influenza vaccine, the researchers relied on deep quantitative profiling of the T cell receptor repertoire.

What the work shows at the level of the full study, not this receptor alone: It was suggested by the authors that each seasonal influenza vaccination may recruit only a limited number of new T cells.

This clonotype was observed a few times. Its specific antigen is unknown. No per-base quality is available; no much larger clone lies one base away. CDR1 and CDR2 (SGDLS, YYNGEE) derive from the germline V gene. The germline V end is reduced by 3 bases and the J end by 4 bases; junction bases left unmatched: 4. The CDR3 numbers 15 residues from cysteine through phenylalanine. The entry retains the CDR3 DNA only, 45 bases that are in frame from base 1. Receptors were amplified or captured by RT-PCR. The run used an Illumina HiSeq 2500. In-frame beta chains were kept once TCRdb had trimmed the public reads at Q25 with fastp and called clones with MiXCR. Rows with one shared CDR3 protein collapse into an entry with the most common genes and DNA. The sample table lists roughly 520,000 distinct CDR3 sequences, about 25% of them with a count of one. Under 2.5% of the sample belongs to the ten largest clones.

The TCR comes from a man in his forties or fifties who received an inactivated influenza vaccine. Donor details come from another sample of the same person, matched by shared clones. The chain joins TRBV9 to TRBJ1-1; TRBD1 matches 12 bases in the middle. The sequences come from CD4+ T cells sorted from PBMCs, collected less than 6 days after vaccination. The bases read TGTGCCAGCAGCGCGGGACAGGGGGCGATCACTGAAGCTTTCTTT. The resulting protein is CASSAGQGAITEAFF.